The T cell receptor beta chain described here comes from a study of TET2 disruption in CD19-targeted CAR T cells (dated by TCRdb to between 2017 and 2018). Regarding the research as a whole: The number of samples was determined by the original clinical trial design and by which samples were available, and no additional inclusion criteria were applied.

The immunoSEQ assay was used for deep sequencing of the TCR beta chain. The study's own analysis went as follows. Clonotype frequencies were computed using only productive TCR beta rearrangements. TCRdb's version of the immuneACCESS table is confined to in-frame rearrangements and falls short of the full clone set. An unresolved V gene accounts for under half of the shortfall where checked; the remainder is of unknown origin. For V, J and clone size, that table is used; D and trimming come from the DNA. This sample's table carries 25,000 to 30,000 clones. The ten largest make up roughly 1.9% of the sample. About this clone: The antigen it binds to is not known. The observed sequence ends 3 residues before the CDR3 terminus, with the missing tail filled in from the germline J gene. This sample also contains other DNA sequences that code for the same CDR3.

The meaning of the sample's treatment or condition label: autologous CTL019 cells: CD19 CAR with 4-1BB and CD3 zeta domains. The CD19 CAR incorporated TCR zeta and 4-1BB costimulatory signaling domains. Leukapheresis was used to collect T cells from peripheral blood for manufacturing CTL019. The DNeasy Blood and Tissue Kit was used to extract genomic DNA from pre-infusion T cells, peripheral blood, or sorted post-infusion T cells. On the study overall, not on this receptor specifically: The conclusions drawn about the patient's CAR T cells were based on extensive analysis of just one subject.

Trimming removed 4 bases from V and 6 bases from J, leaving 12 bases between the germline ends. The germline V gene (reference sequence) provides CDR1 SEHNR and CDR2 FQNEAQ. Including cysteine and phenylalanine, the CDR3 has 13 amino acids. The DNA shown is the part of the CDR3 that was read: 30 bases, in frame from base 1. This receptor was identified in an older man with chronic lymphocytic leukemia. The sequencing used CD8- CAR+ T cells sorted from cultured blood T cells, collected for CD19 CAR T cell therapy. Taken with the paper, the label for cell subset or site translates to: CD8-negative CAR-positive T cells from the infusion product. Recombination joined TRBV7-9 with TRBJ1-2, with the identity of the D gene unclear. The part of the CDR3 DNA that was read is TGTGCCAGCAGCTCCTCCAACGGGGATGGC. This is translated as CASSSSNGDG. The full CDR3 protein is CASSSSNGDGYTF.